A single sample gave rise to the 6 T cell receptor beta chains below, sequenced in a study of early T cells in non-severe SARS-CoV-2 infection. MiXCR, applied by TCRdb to the 5' RACE reads, yields one record per CDR3 protein. This sample has about 69,000 distinct CDR3 sequences, with roughly 10% found just once. The sample comprised whole blood. The receptors originated from an adult who was a healthcare worker with PCR-confirmed SARS-CoV-2 infection or an uninfected control (not recorded which).

This clonotype was seen only a few times. CDR3 DNA sequence: TGCGCCAGCAGCCAAGAGTGGGGGGGCACTGAGCAGTTCTTC. Translated: CASSQEWGGTEQFF. The rearrangement uses TRBV4-1 and TRBJ2-1; TRBD2 might be the D (7 bases). Trimming cost V 0 bases and J 9 bases, with 12 bases left between them. This CDR3 contains 14 residues. Germline V gene lookup returns CDR1 MGHRA and CDR2 YSYEKL.

This clonotype was detected only a few times. This sequence joins TRBV12-3 or TRBV12-4 and TRBJ1-2; maybe TRBD1 (6 bases). Deletions cut 6 bases from V and 6 bases from J, with 14 bases between. The CDR3 contains 13 residues. The CDR3 coding sequence is TGTGCCAGCAGGAGGACAGAGGGGCATGGCTACACCTTC. It translates to CASRRTEGHGYTF.

In its sample, this clonotype was seen a few times. The chain combines TRBV5-1 with TRBJ2-7; D possibly corresponds to TRBD2 (5 bases). CDR1 and CDR2 from the germline V gene are SGHRS and YFSETQ. CDR3 length: 15 residues. The V end was cut by 4 bases, the J end by 6 bases, with 20 bases between. CDR3 DNA sequence: TGCGCCAGCAGCCCCGCCGGGAATAACCGAGCCGAGCAGTACTTC. This translates into CASSPAGNNRAEQYF.

The CDR3 region is CAWSFQAGFTDTQYF. The CDR3 DNA reads TGTGCCTGGAGTTTTCAAGCGGGGTTCACAGATACGCAGTATTTT. The chain couples TRBV30 to TRBJ2-3; 7 bases agree with TRBD2. The CDR3 runs to 15 residues. Germline CDR1 and CDR2: GTSNPN and SVGIG (reference sequence). V shed 2 bases and J 2 bases; nucleotides not matched to a gene: 7.

This clonotype was seen many times. The V gene is TRBV20-1, the J gene TRBJ2-2; 14 bases line up with TRBD2. Germline V gene lookup returns CDR1 DFQATT and CDR2 SNEGSKA (reference sequence). CDR3 size: 15 residues. With 6 bases clipped from V and 3 bases from J, the junction kept 3 bases outside the gene matches. The CDR3 nucleotides are TGCAGTGCAGAGGGACTAGCGGGAGACACCGGGGAGCTGTTTTTT. Residues: CSAEGLAGDTGELFF.

This clonotype was picked up a small number of times. The rearrangement joins TRBV20-1 to TRBJ2-7; D is unclear. The CDR3 is made up of 12 amino acids. Looked up from germline, CDR1 is DFQATT and CDR2 is SNEGSKA (reference sequence). V was clipped by 3 bases and J by 0 bases, with 6 bases between them. The CDR3 is CSARLVSYEQYF. As DNA, the CDR3 is TGCAGTGCTAGGCTAGTCTCCTACGAGCAGTACTTC.